Below are 16 T cell receptor beta chains sequenced from a single sample in a study of control samples from healthy donors and cancer patients (dated by TCRdb to the early 2020s). The protocol used for the library was the immunoSEQ multiplex PCR assay. Sourced from immuneACCESS, this table was stored by TCRdb with only in-frame sequences that have V and J called. A share of the clones is absent; for the studies checked, an unresolved V gene accounts for under half, and the remainder has no known explanation. This sample gives around 120,000 clones in total; 85% to 90% of them show up just once. The ten largest make up 2% to 3% of the sample. Sequencing used blood. These receptors originate from a woman in her 70s in good health.

This rearrangement joins TRBV11-2 to TRBJ2-7; D remains unclear. This CDR3 is 14 amino acids long. V was pared by 2 bases and J by 4 bases, with 12 bases between. Germline CDR1 is SGHAT and CDR2 is FQNNGV. CDR3 in amino acids: CASSLRAKGYEQYF. CDR3 sequence (DNA): TGTGCCAGCAGCTTACGGGCGAAGGGATACGAGCAGTACTTC.

The chain is built from TRBV5-1 and TRBJ1-1; D is possibly TRBD1 (5 bases). Germline CDR1 and CDR2: SGHRS and YFSETQ. The CDR3 is 13 residues long. The germline V and J ends were trimmed by 6 bases and 0 bases, with 9 bases remaining between them. In DNA form, the CDR3 reads TGCGCCAGCACCTGGGGGTTGAACACTGAAGCTTTCTTT. This sequence encodes CASTWGLNTEAFF.

This chain connects TRBV5-1 to TRBJ1-1, with a weak D call TRBD1 (5 bases). The germline gives CDR1 SGHRS, CDR2 YFSETQ. Trimming shortened V by 9 bases and J by 4 bases, and 13 bases separated the two germline ends. The CDR3 contains 12 residues. The CDR3 loop is CATGREPTEAFF. In DNA, the CDR3 is TGCGCCACTGGCAGGGAACCCACTGAAGCTTTCTTT.

In nucleotides, the CDR3 is TGTGCCAGCAGCACGGACCGGAGCTCTGGAAACACCATATATTTT. This translates into CASSTDRSSGNTIYF. The V and J genes are TRBV27 and TRBJ1-3; no definite D call. Trimming cost V 6 bases and J 0 bases, with 12 bases left between them. This CDR3 is 15 amino acids long. The germline gives CDR1 MNHEY, CDR2 SMNVEV (reference sequence).

As to this clone: The junction departs from the called germline gene at one end, perhaps through a read error. This chain uses TRBV2 with TRBJ2-1, with 11 bases that match TRBD2. This CDR3 is built from 17 residues. The V gene's germline CDR1 is SNHLY and CDR2 FYNNEI. DNA for the CDR3: TGTGCCGGCAGTACCCCTAGCGGGGGGAGCTCCTACAATGAGCAGTTCTTC. It codes for CAGSTPSGGSSYNEQFF.

V usage is TRBV7-2 and J usage is TRBJ1-1; possibly TRBD1 for D (5 bases). This CDR3 comprises 16 residues. Germline loops: CDR1 SGHTA, CDR2 FQGNSA. Trimming stripped 1 base from V and 0 bases from J, with 12 bases between. CDR3 DNA sequence: TGTGCCAGCAGCTTAGATCCAGGGCCGGTGAACACTGAAGCTTTCTTT. This codes for CASSLDPGPVNTEAFF.

The chain recombines TRBV5-1 with TRBJ2-5; 10 bases match TRBD2. The trim removed 1 base at V and 2 bases at J, leaving 5 bases unmatched. CDR1 is SGHRS, CDR2 YFSETQ, per germline. The CDR3 sequence is 16 residues long. Here the CDR3 reads CASSLITAGGQETQYF. The CDR3 nucleotides are TGCGCCAGCAGCTTGATAACAGCGGGGGGGCAAGAGACCCAGTACTTC.

The genes are TRBV9 and TRBJ1-1; the D is unclear. The CDR3 has 13 residues. Trimming stripped 1 base from V and 2 bases from J, with 6 bases between. Germline V gives CDR1 SGDLS, CDR2 YYNGEE. CDR3 in DNA: TGTGCCAGCAGCGTAAGGCCCAACACTGAAGCTTTCTTT. Protein product: CASSVRPNTEAFF.

The CDR3 DNA is TGTGCCACCAGTGATTCGAGTTTCGGCTACACCTTC. Residues: CATSDSSFGYTF. The chain is built from TRBV24-1 and TRBJ1-2; unclear D gene. The CDR3 runs 12 residues. The V gene lost 2 bases and the J gene lost 8 bases, with 8 bases spanning the gap. Germline V gene sequence: CDR1 KGHDR, CDR2 SFDVKD.

V gene TRBV7-2 combines with J gene TRBJ1-6; 10 bases align to TRBD1. This CDR3 contains 15 residues. CDR1 is SGHTA, CDR2 FQGNSA, per germline. The trim removed 5 bases at V and 4 bases at J, leaving 2 bases unmatched. DNA of the CDR3: TGTGCCAGCAGCCCGGGACAGGGGTATAATTCACCCCTCCACTTT. Translated: CASSPGQGYNSPLHF.

This chain connects TRBV7-2 to TRBJ2-7, with 10 bases that match TRBD2. With 4 bases clipped from V and 3 bases from J, the junction kept 6 bases outside the gene matches. The CDR3 spans 15 residues. Germline CDR1 is SGHTA and CDR2 is FQGNSA. The CDR3 nucleotides read TGTGCCAGCAGCTACGGACTAGCGGTGAACTACGAGCAGTACTTC. Translating it yields CASSYGLAVNYEQYF.

Only one count was recorded for this clone. V usage is TRBV2 and J usage is TRBJ1-1; D is uncertain. The V gene lost 0 bases and the J gene lost 2 bases, with 10 bases spanning the gap. Per germline, CDR1 SNHLY and CDR2 FYNNEI. There are 15 residues in the CDR3. The chain's CDR3 is CASSEALSANTEAFF. The CDR3, as DNA: TGTGCCAGCAGTGAAGCGCTGTCAGCCAACACTGAAGCTTTCTTT.

V gene TRBV6-5 combines with J gene TRBJ2-1; tentatively, D is TRBD2 (7 bases). Per the germline V gene, CDR1 is MNHEY and CDR2 is SVGAGI. Deletions cut 2 bases from V and 8 bases from J, with 16 bases between. The CDR3 covers 15 residues. Here the CDR3 DNA reads TGTGCCAGCAGTTACCCTTTCCAGGGGAGGGATGAGCAGTTCTTC. This gives the protein CASSYPFQGRDEQFF.

The table lists this clone with a count of one. The genes are TRBV4-2 and TRBJ1-2; possible D gene TRBD1, 5 bases. The CDR3 loop spans 17 amino acids. Germline CDR1 LGHNA, CDR2 YNFKEQ. Between the trimmed V and J ends, which lost 0 bases and 2 bases, there was a span of 16 bases. The CDR3: CASSQDFMGGNNYGYTF. The CDR3 DNA reads TGTGCCAGCAGCCAAGATTTTATGGGGGGAAACAACTATGGCTACACCTTC.

The CDR3 spells CASSLIQESGNTIYF. The CDR3 nucleotides are TGTGCCAGCAGCTTGATTCAGGAATCTGGAAACACCATATATTTT. V gene TRBV5-4 combines with J gene TRBJ1-3; D not resolved. CDR1 is SGHNT and CDR2 is YYREEE in the germline V gene (reference sequence). This CDR3 is 15 amino acids long. V dropped 1 base and J dropped 1 base, with 9 bases sitting between them.

This clone is a singleton in its sample. The chain carries TRBV5-1 and TRBJ2-7; D might be TRBD2 (6 bases). Germline assignment: CDR1 SGHRS and CDR2 YFSETQ. The CDR3 has 14 residues. V was cut by 0 bases and J by 0 bases, with 7 bases left in between. The CDR3 nucleotides are TGCGCCAGCAGCTTGGACGGGAGCTCCTACGAGCAGTACTTC. As protein: CASSLDGSSYEQYF.